One and the same sample provided the 21 T cell receptor beta chains below, sequenced in a study of T cell repertoires in cytomegalovirus infection. TCRdb independently ran MiXCR on the reads; one entry per CDR3 protein. Among over 300,000 distinct CDR3 sequences listed, over 7.5% were seen once. Input material: PBMCs. These receptors were collected from a human donor in good health (CMV status not recorded). Some clones in this sample may be carry-over from other donors' samples.

This chain joins TRBV7-9 and TRBJ2-2; 15 nucleotides line up with TRBD2. Germline V CDR1 and CDR2: SEHNR, FQNEAQ (reference sequence). The length of the CDR3 is 21 residues. The V gene end was trimmed by 2 bases and the J gene end by 4 bases; junction bases not matched to a gene: 14. The CDR3 reads CASSLSPGLAGGPHRTGELFF. In nucleotides, the CDR3 is TGTGCCAGCAGCTTAAGCCCAGGACTAGCGGGAGGGCCCCATCGCACCGGGGAGCTGTTTTTT.

Only a few counts were recorded for this clonotype. The rearrangement links TRBV28 to TRBJ2-7; no clear D. V shed 5 bases and J shed 6 bases, with 20 bases lying between them. Per the germline V gene, CDR1 is MDHEN and CDR2 is SYDVKM. The CDR3 has 15 residues. CDR3 amino acids: CASSAPGRRHSEQYF. Written as DNA, the CDR3 is TGTGCCAGCAGTGCTCCGGGCCGTAGACATTCCGAGCAGTACTTC.

There are many counts of this clonotype. The chain uses TRBV12-3 or TRBV12-4 and TRBJ1-5; D not resolved. This CDR3 is built from 13 residues. Trimming stripped 4 bases from V and 6 bases from J, with 10 bases between. CDR3 DNA: TGTGCCAGCAGTTCCCGGGGAAGTCAGCCCCAGCATTTT. It is translated as CASSSRGSQPQHF.

This CDR3 reads CSARGHRLMNTEAFF. As DNA, the CDR3 is TGCAGTGCTAGGGGGCACAGACTGATGAACACTGAAGCTTTCTTT. The rearrangement links TRBV20-1 to TRBJ1-1; D is possibly TRBD1 (5 bases). The germline V and J ends were trimmed by 3 bases and 0 bases, with 14 bases remaining between them. CDR3 length: 15 residues. The V gene's germline CDR1 is DFQATT and CDR2 SNEGSKA (reference sequence).

This clonotype was found a few times. This sequence joins TRBV5-6 and TRBJ2-1; D is perhaps TRBD2 (6 bases). The CDR3 covers 12 residues. With 4 bases removed from V and 10 bases from J, the gap between germline ends came to 12 bases. Germline assignment: CDR1 SGHDT and CDR2 YYEEEE. The CDR3, as DNA: TGTGCCAGCAGCCTCGCACTAGCAGAGCAGTTCTTC. Its translation is CASSLALAEQFF. Looking up the rest from reference TRBV5-6 and TRBJ2-1 gives the full variable domain: DAGVTQSPTHLIKTRGQQVTLRCSPKSGHDTVSWYQQALGQGPQFIFQYYEEEERQRGNFPDRFSGHQFPNYSSELNVNALLLGDSALYLCASSLALAEQFFGPGTRLTVL.

In DNA, the CDR3 is TGTGCCAGCAGCTTTTCAGCGGGAGCGGTCCAGTACTTC. Its protein is CASSFSAGAVQYF. This rearrangement joins TRBV11-2 to TRBJ2-5, with TRBD2 matching over 8 bases. Per germline, CDR1 SGHAT and CDR2 FQNNGV. The J segment lost 10 bases and the V segment lost 3 bases, leaving 7 bases of the junction unmatched. The CDR3 length is 13 residues.

The gene calls are TRBV30 and TRBJ1-5; D call uncertain. Per germline, CDR1 GTSNPN and CDR2 SVGIG (reference sequence). V was trimmed by 2 bases and J by 12 bases, leaving 23 bases between them. CDR3 length equals 15 residues. The CDR3 is CAWSSTGPGGRVQHF. DNA for the CDR3: TGTGCCTGGAGTTCGACGGGCCCCGGAGGTCGGGTCCAGCATTTT.

This clonotype was seen at least ten times. The rearrangement links TRBV30 to TRBJ1-5; D is possibly TRBD1 (5 bases). This CDR3 has 14 amino acids. Germline V gene sequence: CDR1 GTSNPN, CDR2 SVGIG (reference sequence). V shed 4 bases and J shed 3 bases, with 13 bases lying between them. CDR3: CAWKPGLNNQPQHF. The CDR3, as DNA: TGTGCCTGGAAGCCAGGGCTTAACAATCAGCCCCAGCATTTT.

J is TRBJ2-2 and V is TRBV7-9; D unresolved. Per germline, CDR1 SEHNR and CDR2 FQNEAQ (reference sequence). The V and J ends lost 4 bases and 6 bases respectively, with 18 bases between them. The CDR3 has 16 residues. The CDR3 DNA sequence: TGTGCCAGCAGCTCCTGGGTGGCTGTAAGCCCCGGGGAGCTGTTTTTT. It encodes CASSSWVAVSPGELFF. The entire variable domain, with the rest obtained from reference TRBV7-9 and TRBJ2-2, is as follows: DTGVSQNPRHKITKRGQNVTFRCDPISEHNRLYWYRQTLGQGPEFLTYFQNEAQLEKSRLLSDRFSAERPKGSFSTLEIQRTEQGDSAMYLCASSSWVAVSPGELFFGEGSRLTVL.

The V call is TRBV28, the J call TRBJ2-1, with D unresolved. The CDR3 is made up of 12 amino acids. V was shortened by 6 bases and J by 3 bases, with 6 bases between the two germline ends. Germline CDR1 is MDHEN and CDR2 is SYDVKM. For the CDR3, the DNA is TGTGCCAGCAGCAAAGACTACAATGAGCAGTTCTTC. It specifies CASSKDYNEQFF.

The table lists this clonotype with many counts. The chain joins TRBV28 to TRBJ2-1; 9 nucleotides align to TRBD2. Germline CDR1 MDHEN, CDR2 SYDVKM. Trimming at V came to 5 bases and at J to 3 bases, leaving 2 bases not matched to a gene. The CDR3 runs 14 residues. The CDR3 region is CASSPSGVYNEQFF. The CDR3 nucleotides read TGTGCCAGCAGTCCTAGCGGGGTCTACAATGAGCAGTTCTTC.

This chain uses TRBV7-2 with TRBJ2-7, with 7 bases lining up with TRBD2. CDR1 is SGHTA, CDR2 FQGNSA, per germline. The CDR3 loop spans 14 amino acids. After removal of 5 bases from V and 3 bases from J, the junction contained 7 bases not matched to a gene. The DNA of the CDR3 is TGTGCCAGCAGCCTAGGACTAGGCCTCTACGAGCAGTACTTC. Its translation: CASSLGLGLYEQYF.

This rearrangement joins TRBV29-1 to TRBJ2-7; D ambiguous. This CDR3 is built from 10 residues. Germline CDR1 SQVTM, CDR2 ANQGSEA. V lost 4 bases to trimming and J lost 5 bases, with 6 bases between them. The CDR3 reads CSVGADEQYF. CDR3 sequence (DNA): TGCAGCGTTGGAGCAGACGAGCAGTACTTC.

This clonotype was detected many times. V is TRBV7-9 and J is TRBJ2-1, with D possibly TRBD2 on 5 matching bases. The CDR3 runs 13 residues. V was trimmed by 7 bases and J by 0 bases, leaving 7 bases between them. The germline gives CDR1 SEHNR, CDR2 FQNEAQ (reference sequence). CDR3 nucleotide sequence: TGTGCCAGCACGGGGAGCTCCTACAATGAGCAGTTCTTC. Amino acid sequence: CASTGSSYNEQFF.

This chain links TRBV19 with TRBJ2-2; tentatively, D is TRBD2 (5 bases). The CDR3 is made up of 17 amino acids. V gave up 0 bases and J gave up 1 base, with 12 bases separating them. Germline assignment: CDR1 LNHDA and CDR2 SQIVND (reference sequence). CDR3 DNA sequence: TGTGCCAGTAGTATAGATAACCGGGGAATGAACACCGGGGAGCTGTTTTTT. Translation: CASSIDNRGMNTGELFF.

This clonotype came up a few times. The rearrangement joins TRBV3-1 to TRBJ1-4, with TRBD1 as a possible D gene (5 bases). Deletions cut 5 bases from V and 5 bases from J, with 18 bases between. There are 16 residues in the CDR3. CDR1 and CDR2 from the germline V gene are LGHDT and YNNKEL (reference sequence). For the CDR3, the DNA is TGTGCCAGCAGCGGCCGCCTCGGCGGGGGGAATGAAAAACTGTTTTTT. Translating gives CASSGRLGGGNEKLFF.

The CDR3 protein is CASSQRTGTGNTEAFF. DNA of the CDR3: TGTGCCAGCAGCCAAAGGACCGGGACAGGGAACACTGAAGCTTTCTTT. The genes are TRBV6-2 or TRBV6-3 and TRBJ1-1; 8 bases match TRBD1. The CDR3 covers 16 residues. Germline CDR1 reads MNHEY; CDR2 reads SVGEGT. V shed 6 bases and J 1 base; nucleotides not matched to a gene: 10.

At least ten counts were recorded for this clonotype. The genes are TRBV7-2 and TRBJ2-7; 10 bases align to TRBD1. The CDR3 spans 14 residues. V was pared by 7 bases and J by 6 bases, with 9 bases of the junction left unmatched. CDR1 is SGHTA, CDR2 FQGNSA, per germline. The DNA of the CDR3 is TGTGCCAGCAACGGACAGGGGGAGTTCGGCGAGCAGTACTTC. This sequence encodes CASNGQGEFGEQYF.

This clonotype was counted ten times or more. This rearrangement joins TRBV7-2 to TRBJ2-1; 7 bases align to TRBD2. In germline, CDR1 is SGHTA, CDR2 FQGNSA. This CDR3 is built from 15 residues. J gave up 10 bases and V 6 bases, and 15 bases lay outside the gene matches. The CDR3 DNA reads TGTGCCAGCAGTGTCCGGGGAGGGAAGGGAAGGGAGCAGTTCTTC. It yields the protein CASSVRGGKGREQFF.

There are a few counts of this clonotype. The rearrangement uses TRBV7-9 and TRBJ2-7, with D possibly being TRBD1 (5 bases). The CDR3 sequence is 15 residues long. Germline V CDR1 and CDR2: SEHNR, FQNEAQ (reference sequence). V dropped 5 bases and J dropped 1 base, with 15 bases sitting between them. CDR3 sequence reads: CASSTGTTGSYEQYF. The CDR3 DNA follows: TGTGCCAGCAGCACAGGCACCACTGGGTCCTACGAGCAGTACTTC.

This clonotype was detected many times. This chain uses TRBV12-3 or TRBV12-4 with TRBJ1-1; 7 bases are shared with TRBD1. CDR3 length equals 13 residues. V trimming: 6 bases; J trimming: 6 bases; junction bases outside the gene matches: 7. In DNA, the CDR3 is TGTGCCAGCAGCCCGACAGGGAGTGCTGAAGCTTTCTTT. It is translated as CASSPTGSAEAFF.